The clone carrying this T cell receptor beta chain was seen at least ten times. The data were obtained in a study of HIV-infected children after antiretroviral therapy interruption. Losses at the gene ends were 5 bases for V and 4 bases for J; bases not matched to a gene: 13. This CDR3 contains 17 residues. CDR1 is SEHNR, CDR2 FQNEAQ, per germline (reference sequence). As to treatment: PENTA 11 planned treatment interruption arm or continuous ART arm. Participants had taken at least three-drug ART for at least 24 weeks. Unique molecular identifiers were included in an RNA-based 3' RACE TCR library. TCRdb called the 3' RACE reads again in MiXCR, with one record for every CDR3 protein. The sample yields roughly 16,000 distinct CDR3 sequences, 3% to 3.5% seen once.

This chain links TRBV7-9 with TRBJ1-1, with 10 bases lining up with TRBD1. This receptor was obtained from a child aged 2 to 17 with HIV. Here the sequenced sample was CD45RA+ CD4+ T cells from PBMCs, taken from a donor given antiretroviral therapy, either interrupted or continuous. The sample's subset: naive CD4+ CD45RA+ CD45RO- T cells. CDR3 sequence: CASSPHPDRGWVTEAFF. CDR3 DNA: TGTGCCAGCAGCCCCCACCCGGACAGGGGGTGGGTCACTGAAGCTTTCTTT.